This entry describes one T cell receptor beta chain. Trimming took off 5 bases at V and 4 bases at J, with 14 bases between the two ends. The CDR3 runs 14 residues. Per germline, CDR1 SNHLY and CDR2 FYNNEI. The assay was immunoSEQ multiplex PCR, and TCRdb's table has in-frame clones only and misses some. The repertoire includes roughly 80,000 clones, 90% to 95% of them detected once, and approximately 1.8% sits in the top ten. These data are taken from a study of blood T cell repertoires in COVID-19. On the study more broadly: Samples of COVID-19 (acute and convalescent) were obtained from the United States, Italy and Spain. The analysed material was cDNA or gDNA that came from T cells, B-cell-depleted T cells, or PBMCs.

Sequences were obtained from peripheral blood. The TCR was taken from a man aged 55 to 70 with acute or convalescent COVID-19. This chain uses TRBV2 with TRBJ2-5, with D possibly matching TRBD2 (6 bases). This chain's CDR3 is CASSPTGERETQYF. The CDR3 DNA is TGTGCCAGCAGTCCAACGGGGGAAAGAGAGACCCAGTACTTC.